The 14 T cell receptor beta chains in this list originate from one sample, sequenced in a study of cytomegalovirus exposure and HLA in healthy donors. PCR used 60 Vbeta primers and 13 Jbeta primers. Clones were sequenced by immunoSEQ multiplex PCR, and TCRdb holds only the in-frame ones, with some missing. Among approximately 100,000 clones listed, around 79% were seen once. Sequencing was carried out using PBMCs. The origin of the receptors is a middle-aged woman in good health and CMV-seronegative.

The chain employs TRBV5-6 and TRBJ1-5; 12 bases align to TRBD1. Germline V gene lookup returns CDR1 SGHDT and CDR2 YYEEEE. The length of the CDR3 is 16 residues. Trimming cost V 4 bases and J 4 bases; bases outside gene matches: 6. CDR3 region: CASSRRDRGRNQPQHF. CDR3 coding DNA: TGTGCCAGCAGCCGCCGGGACAGGGGGCGAAATCAGCCCCAGCATTTT.

This clone was counted only a few times. The V and J genes are TRBV6-5 and TRBJ2-7; D not resolved. Germline loops: CDR1 MNHEY, CDR2 SVGAGI. V lost 4 bases to trimming and J lost 4 bases, with 14 bases between them. The CDR3 is 14 residues long. The CDR3 nucleotides read TGTGCCAGCAGTTGGCGGCCAGATGAATACGAGCAGTACTTC. Translated, it gives CASSWRPDEYEQYF.

On this clone itself: The identical CDR3 is also encoded by other nucleotide sequences in the sample. This chain joins TRBV7-8 and TRBJ2-3; 9 nucleotides align to TRBD2. The V and J ends lost 0 bases and 4 bases, in that order; junction bases with no gene match: 2. The CDR3 is 15 residues long. The germline V gene has CDR1 SGHVS and CDR2 FQNEAQ. The CDR3 loop is CASSLASGGADTQYF. CDR3 in DNA: TGTGCCAGCAGCTTAGCTAGCGGGGGTGCAGATACGCAGTATTTT.

The rearrangement uses TRBV27 and TRBJ2-5, with TRBD2 matching 9 bases. Looked up from germline, CDR1 is MNHEY and CDR2 is SMNVEV (reference sequence). Germline trimming cut 0 bases from V and 4 bases from J; bases unmatched to any gene: 12. This CDR3 comprises 18 residues. Written as DNA, the CDR3 is TGTGCCAGCAGTTTATCGCCGATGACGAGCGGGAGGCCAGAGACCCAGTACTTC. It yields the protein CASSLSPMTSGRPETQYF.

The gene calls are TRBV14 and TRBJ1-2; no clear D gene. Trimming took 3 bases from V and 0 from J, leaving 8 bases between them. The V gene's germline CDR1 is SGHDN and CDR2 FVKESK. The CDR3 contains 14 residues. Here the CDR3 DNA reads TGTGCCAGCAGCCAGAGTGCAACTAACTATGGCTACACCTTC. Translation gives CASSQSATNYGYTF.

The genes are TRBV6-5 and TRBJ1-2, with D tentatively TRBD1 (6 bases). Trimming removed 2 bases from V and 8 bases from J, with 18 bases in between. The CDR3 has 15 amino acids. The germline V gene encodes CDR1 MNHEY and CDR2 SVGAGI. The CDR3 nucleotides read TGTGCCAGCAGTTACGGGTGGGGGGGGGCTGGGGGCTACACCTTC. The encoded protein is CASSYGWGGAGGYTF.

The V and J genes are TRBV7-2 and TRBJ2-1, with 8 bases aligning to TRBD2. The CDR3 loop spans 16 amino acids. Germline loops: CDR1 SGHTA, CDR2 FQGNSA. V was pared by 5 bases and J by 0 bases, with 6 bases of the junction left unmatched. In nucleotides, the CDR3 is TGTGCCAGCAGCCCCGGGGGGGTCGGCTCCTACAATGAGCAGTTCTTC. Protein product: CASSPGGVGSYNEQFF.

The chain employs TRBV5-1 and TRBJ2-2; 10 positions match TRBD2. Germline V CDR1 and CDR2: SGHRS, YFSETQ. This CDR3 has 15 residues. V dropped 2 bases and J dropped 4; count of bases not matched to a gene: 2. The CDR3 spells CASSFTSGTTGELFF. As DNA, the CDR3 is TGCGCCAGCAGCTTCACTAGCGGGACCACCGGGGAGCTGTTTTTT.

The chain recombines TRBV2 with TRBJ2-5, with 8 bases identical to TRBD2. The CDR3 runs 16 residues. V shed 0 bases, J shed 5 bases, and the junction held 8 bases outside the gene matches. Germline V gives CDR1 SNHLY, CDR2 FYNNEI. CDR3 DNA: TGTGCCAGCAGTGAAGCGCCCAGCGGGGGAGCGGAGACCCAGTACTTC. Translation gives CASSEAPSGGAETQYF.

The V call is TRBV4-1, the J call TRBJ2-2; TRBD2 might be the D (6 bases). Trimming removed 0 bases from V and 5 bases from J, with 10 bases in between. This CDR3 region has 15 residues. Looked up from germline, CDR1 is MGHRA and CDR2 is YSYEKL. The CDR3 is CASSQEEGGTGELFF. In DNA form, the CDR3 reads TGCGCCAGCAGCCAAGAGGAGGGCGGAACCGGGGAGCTGTTTTTT.

In this sample, this clone turned up once. The gene calls are TRBV30 and TRBJ1-6; 7 bases map to TRBD1. Trimming at V came to 5 bases and at J to 6 bases, leaving 4 bases not matched to a gene. This CDR3 has 13 amino acids. CDR1 and CDR2 from the germline V gene are GTSNPN and SVGIG (reference sequence). The CDR3 DNA reads TGTGCCTGGGAGACAGGGCGTAATTCACCCCTCCACTTT. It is translated as CAWETGRNSPLHF. Variable domain in full (rest from reference TRBV30 and TRBJ1-6): SQTIHQWPATLVQPVGSPLSLECTVEGTSNPNLYWYRQAAGRGLQLLFYSVGIGQISSEVPQNLSASRPQDRQFILSSKKLLLSDSGFYLCAWETGRNSPLHFGNGTRLTVT.

This clone was observed a few times. The V and J genes are TRBV29-1 and TRBJ1-2, with a weak D call TRBD1 (5 bases). The CDR3 is made up of 12 amino acids. Germline values: CDR1 SQVTM, CDR2 ANQGSEA. Trimming removed 5 bases at V and 8 bases at J, with 15 bases between. The CDR3 nucleotides read TGCAGCGTTTCCAGGGCTGGGGGGGGCTACACCTTC. Residues: CSVSRAGGGYTF. Variable domain in full (rest from reference TRBV29-1 and TRBJ1-2): SAVISQKPSRDICQRGTSLTIQCQVDSQVTMMFWYRQQPGQSLTLIATANQGSEATYESGFVIDKFPISRPNLTFSTLTVSNMSPEDSSIYLCSVSRAGGGYTFGSGTRLTVV.

This clone has just one count. The chain is built from TRBV4-3 and TRBJ2-5, with 12 bases aligning to TRBD2. With 0 bases clipped from V and 7 bases from J, the junction kept 9 bases outside the gene matches. From germline, CDR1 is LGHNA and CDR2 YSLEER. This CDR3 region has 17 residues. Here the CDR3 reads CASSQDWASGGGGTQYF. The CDR3 bases are TGCGCCAGCAGCCAAGATTGGGCTAGCGGGGGGGGAGGGACCCAGTACTTC.

The chain is built from TRBV12-5 and TRBJ1-4; 8 bases map to TRBD1. After removal of 6 bases from V and 8 bases from J, the junction contained 14 bases not matched to a gene. The germline V gene encodes CDR1 LGHNT and CDR2 FRNRAP. CDR3 length equals 16 residues. CDR3 sequence (DNA): TGTGCTAGTGGCTCAGGGCAGGGGCAGGGGGCGGAAAAACTGTTTTTT. Protein: CASGSGQGQGAEKLFF. The entire variable domain, with the rest obtained from reference TRBV12-5 and TRBJ1-4, is as follows: DARVTQTPRHKVTEMGQEVTMRCQPILGHNTVFWYRQTMMQGLELLAYFRNRAPLDDSGMPKDRFSAEMPDATLATLKIQPSEPRDSAVYFCASGSGQGQGAEKLFFGSGTQLSVL.